This passage covers 21 T cell receptor beta chains from one sample sequenced in a study of cytomegalovirus exposure and HLA in healthy donors. PCR employed 60 Vbeta and 13 Jbeta primers. Using immunoSEQ multiplex PCR, the repertoire was profiled, and TCRdb retains in-frame clones only, with some absent. This listing includes 70,000 to 100,000 clones. The sample consisted of PBMCs. Source of these receptors: a girl aged 10 to 17 in good health and CMV-seropositive.

Written as DNA, the CDR3 is TGTGCCAGCAGTTTATTCCCGTGGGACAGGGGGCCTTCGAACACCGGGGAGCTGTTTTTT. Residues: CASSLFPWDRGPSNTGELFF. The chain joins TRBV28 to TRBJ2-2, with 12 bases aligning to TRBD1. The length of the CDR3 is 20 residues. Germline V gene lookup returns CDR1 MDHEN and CDR2 SYDVKM. The ends lost 1 base at V and 0 bases at J; junction bases unmatched: 9.

The genes are TRBV18 and TRBJ2-5; no definite D call. Germline V lookup: CDR1 KGHSH, CDR2 LQKENI. V was trimmed by 1 base and J by 2 bases, leaving 5 bases between them. The CDR3 is made up of 13 amino acids. The CDR3 here is CASSPLPQETQYF. As DNA, the CDR3 is TGTGCCAGCTCACCACTCCCGCAAGAGACCCAGTACTTC. The full variable domain, rest sourced from reference TRBV18 and TRBJ2-5, is NAGVMQNPRHLVRRRGQEARLRCSPMKGHSHVYWYRQLPEEGLKFMVYLQKENIIDESGMPKERFSAEFPKEGPSILRIQQVVRGDSAAYFCASSPLPQETQYFGPGTRLLVL.

This sequence joins TRBV28 and TRBJ1-6; D not certain. Germline V lookup: CDR1 MDHEN, CDR2 SYDVKM. The CDR3 consists of 12 residues. Trimming left V 2 bases short and J 12 bases short, with 8 bases between. The CDR3 region is CASSLLRGPLHF. The CDR3 DNA follows: TGTGCCAGCAGTTTACTCCGGGGACCCCTCCACTTT.

The rearrangement links TRBV6-1 to TRBJ2-7, with D maybe TRBD1 (5 bases). The ends were cut back, 6 bases at V and 5 bases at J, with 11 bases in the middle. This CDR3 spans 12 amino acids. Germline loops: CDR1 MNHNS, CDR2 SASEGT. The CDR3 region is CASRKDTHEQYF. The CDR3 DNA is TGTGCCAGCAGGAAGGACACCCACGAGCAGTACTTC.

This rearrangement joins TRBV6-1 to TRBJ2-3, with TRBD2 matching 7 bases. CDR3 length: 15 amino acids. With V trimmed by 10 bases and J by 3 bases, 13 bases remained unmatched. Germline V gene sequence: CDR1 MNHNS, CDR2 SASEGT. In nucleotides, the CDR3 is TGTGCCAACTCCCCGGGGAGGGTAGGGACAGATACGCAGTATTTT. Encoded protein: CANSPGRVGTDTQYF.

V gene TRBV4-3 combines with J gene TRBJ1-1, with unresolved D. The CDR3 is made up of 17 amino acids. Trimming shortened V by 4 bases and J by 1 base, and 19 bases separated the two germline ends. Germline V gives CDR1 LGHNA, CDR2 YSLEER. The CDR3, as DNA: TGCGCCAGCAGCCGAGGAGGACGGGAAGGTTGGAACACTGAAGCTTTCTTT. Protein product: CASSRGGREGWNTEAFF.

The chain joins TRBV5-1 to TRBJ2-2, with 7 bases fitting TRBD1. Per germline, CDR1 SGHRS and CDR2 YFSETQ. The CDR3 is made up of 14 amino acids. V lost 4 bases and J lost 0; bases outside the gene matches: 0. CDR3 DNA: TGCGCCAGCAGCAGGGGGCCGAACACCGGGGAGCTGTTTTTT. This gives the protein CASSRGPNTGELFF. The full variable domain, rest sourced from reference TRBV5-1 and TRBJ2-2, is KAGVTQTPRYLIKTRGQQVTLSCSPISGHRSVSWYQQTPGQGLQFLFEYFSETQRNKGNFPGRFSGRQFSNSRSEMNVSTLELGDSALYLCASSRGPNTGELFFGEGSRLTVL.

CDR3 bases: TGTGCCAGCAGCTTCGACAGTTCCTTCGGGGGCTACACCTTC. Amino acid sequence: CASSFDSSFGGYTF. This sequence joins TRBV7-2 and TRBJ1-2; tentatively, D is TRBD1 (5 bases). Trimming took 3 bases from V and 8 from J, leaving 16 bases between them. This CDR3 has 14 amino acids. Looked up from germline, CDR1 is SGHTA and CDR2 is FQGNSA.

The chain links TRBV5-1 to TRBJ2-2, with D unresolved. Germline V gene sequence: CDR1 SGHRS, CDR2 YFSETQ. Deletions cut 0 bases from V and 0 bases from J, with 9 bases between. The CDR3 totals 16 residues. CDR3 loop: CASSLEELPNTGELFF. For the CDR3, the DNA is TGCGCCAGCAGCTTGGAGGAGCTACCGAACACCGGGGAGCTGTTTTTT.

J is TRBJ1-2 and V is TRBV5-3; D gene unclear. TRBV5-3 falls under the ORF class, with uncertain function. Trimming cost V 0 bases and J 8 bases, with 11 bases left between them. The CDR3 has 13 residues. The DNA for the CDR3 is TGTGCCAGAAGCTTGGTCGGGGTATGGGGCTACACCTTC. This encodes CARSLVGVWGYTF.

V usage is TRBV4-1 and J usage is TRBJ1-1, with D possibly TRBD1 on 6 matching bases. The CDR3 runs to 16 residues. CDR1 is MGHRA, CDR2 YSYEKL, per germline. Between the trimmed V and J ends, which lost 2 bases and 0 bases, there was a span of 13 bases. The CDR3 DNA reads TGCGCCAGCAGCCAAAGAGGTGGGGGCGTGAACACTGAAGCTTTCTTT. It encodes CASSQRGGGVNTEAFF.

The chain combines TRBV7-9 with TRBJ2-1, with TRBD2 as a possible D gene (6 bases). Trimming removed 5 bases from V and 7 bases from J, with 18 bases in between. CDR3 size: 15 residues. The germline V gene has CDR1 SEHNR and CDR2 FQNEAQ (reference sequence). CDR3 in DNA: TGTGCCAGCAGCCTCGCCACCGGGACTCTTAATGAGCAGTTCTTC. Residues: CASSLATGTLNEQFF. The full variable domain, with the rest looked up from reference TRBV7-9 and TRBJ2-1, is DTGVSQNPRHKITKRGQNVTFRCDPISEHNRLYWYRQTLGQGPEFLTYFQNEAQLEKSRLLSDRFSAERPKGSFSTLEIQRTEQGDSAMYLCASSLATGTLNEQFFGPGTRLTVL.

The rearrangement joins TRBV28 to TRBJ2-7, with D possibly matching TRBD1 (5 bases). V was trimmed by 2 bases and J by 4 bases, leaving 12 bases between them. Per the germline V gene, CDR1 is MDHEN and CDR2 is SYDVKM. There are 14 residues in the CDR3. The CDR3 loop is CASSLQHRRYEQYV. The CDR3 nucleotides are TGTGCCAGCAGTTTACAGCACAGGAGATACGAGCAGTACGTC.

This rearrangement joins TRBV11-2 to TRBJ1-1, with D unresolved. The CDR3 is 14 amino acids. From germline, CDR1 is SGHAT and CDR2 FQNNGV. Trimming pared 4 bases from V and 1 base from J, leaving 10 bases between. CDR3 coding DNA: TGTGCCAGCAGCTCAAGCCCCGCGAACACTGAAGCTTTCTTT. This translates into CASSSSPANTEAFF.

This chain uses TRBV5-1 with TRBJ2-4, with 7 bases lining up with TRBD1. CDR1 and CDR2 from the germline V gene are SGHRS and YFSETQ. The trim removed 3 bases at V and 8 bases at J, leaving 8 bases unmatched. This CDR3 spans 14 amino acids. The CDR3 spells CASSSGQRQDIQYF. The CDR3 region has the DNA TGCGCCAGCAGCTCGGGACAGAGACAGGACATTCAGTACTTC.

The chain couples TRBV5-1 to TRBJ1-2, with TRBD1 matching over 8 bases. The CDR3 runs 14 residues. From germline, CDR1 is SGHRS and CDR2 YFSETQ. With V trimmed by 4 bases and J by 5 bases, 7 bases remained unmatched. The CDR3 here is CASSPTDRVYGYTF. In DNA, the CDR3 is TGCGCCAGCAGCCCCACGGACAGGGTATATGGCTACACCTTC.

The chain carries TRBV29-1 and TRBJ1-1; TRBD1 matches at 11 bases. This CDR3 region has 13 residues. Per germline, CDR1 SQVTM and CDR2 ANQGSEA. With 6 bases clipped from V and 4 bases from J, the junction kept 4 bases outside the gene matches. CDR3 coding DNA: TGCAGCGTAAGAGGACAGGGGGCCACTGAAGCTTTCTTT. Translating it yields CSVRGQGATEAFF.

The chain has TRBV6-5 and TRBJ2-7; tentative D call: TRBD2 (6 bases). Germline loops: CDR1 MNHEY, CDR2 SVGAGI. The CDR3 has 15 amino acids. V was shortened by 6 bases and J by 1 base, with 16 bases between the two germline ends. As DNA, the CDR3 is TGTGCCAGCAGAGGTCGGGGGAAGGGTTCCTACGAGCAGTACTTC. Its translation is CASRGRGKGSYEQYF.

The chain links TRBV7-9 to TRBJ2-7; a possible D gene is TRBD2 (5 bases). Germline assignment: CDR1 SEHNR and CDR2 FQNEAQ (reference sequence). The CDR3 sequence is 14 residues long. With 1 base removed from V and 5 bases from J, the gap between germline ends came to 12 bases. CDR3: CASSLDQAGDEQYF. As DNA, the CDR3 is TGTGCCAGCAGCTTAGACCAGGCCGGGGACGAGCAGTACTTC.

The rearrangement links TRBV14 to TRBJ2-7; tentative D call: TRBD2 (5 bases). The ends were cut back, 2 bases at V and 4 bases at J, with 9 bases in the middle. Germline-derived CDR1 and CDR2 are SGHDN and FVKESK. The CDR3 has 13 residues. The CDR3, as DNA: TGTGCCAGCAGCCAACGGACGGGATACGAGCAGTACTTC. Its protein is CASSQRTGYEQYF. Filled out from reference TRBV14 and TRBJ2-7, the complete variable domain reads EAGVTQFPSHSVIEKGQTVTLRCDPISGHDNLYWYRRVMGKEIKFLLHFVKESKQDESGMPNNRFLAERTGGTYSTLKVQPAELEDSGVYFCASSQRTGYEQYFGPGTRLTVT.

The J gene is TRBJ2-3, the V gene TRBV7-2; 11 bases line up with TRBD2. From germline, CDR1 is SGHTA and CDR2 FQGNSA. V lost 2 bases, J lost 2 bases, and 3 bases stayed unmatched. The CDR3 consists of 16 residues. The CDR3 here is CASSLLAGGYTDTQYF. The CDR3 nucleotides are TGTGCCAGCAGCTTACTAGCGGGGGGATACACAGATACGCAGTATTTT.